The clone carrying this T cell receptor (beta chain) appeared a single time. Antigen specificity is unknown. These data originate in a study of vaccination and CD4 T cells after COVID-19. The wider study: Recovered-phase convalescent patients showed SARS-CoV-2 positivity by nasal swab PCR; fewer than ten were mild, one severe. In culture, cells were exposed to overlapping spike peptides from SARS-CoV-2, HCoV-NL63, HCoV-OC43 and HCoV-229E. Notes on the study in general: Within the convalescent patients, a median roughly 87% of the SARS-CoV-2-reactive clones were ones that appeared only post-vaccination.

Germline values: CDR1 SGHNT, CDR2 YYREEE (reference sequence). The CDR3 runs to 19 residues. V lost 3 bases to trimming and J lost 6 bases; unmatched junction nucleotides: 21. Cultured CD4+ T cell DNA was sequenced using the Oncomine TCR Beta short-read assay. Genomic DNA was drawn out of CD4+ T cells grown in culture. TCRdb re-called the PCR reads with MiXCR, one entry per CDR3 protein. The data hold under 25,000 distinct CDR3 sequences, with 55% observed a single time. Treatment of the sample: roughly nine-day PBMC culture with coronavirus spike peptide pools or control peptides (ViraFEST assay). The V call is TRBV5-4, the J call TRBJ2-7, with 10 bases aligning to TRBD2. Sequencing input: CD4+ T cells from blood, cultured in vitro. This sequence originates from a human donor who had recovered from COVID-19. The CDR3 region has the DNA TGTGCCAGCAGCTCGAGGCCAGCGGGAGGGAGCAGTTCGGTTGGCGAGCAGTACTTC. It yields the protein CASSSRPAGGSSSVGEQYF.